This T cell receptor beta chain derives from a study of T cell repertoires in cytomegalovirus infection. Germline V gene lookup returns CDR1 SQVTM and CDR2 ANQGSEA. The CDR3 covers 15 residues. Trimming at V came to 4 bases and at J to 1 base, leaving 9 bases not matched to a gene. MiXCR was run by TCRdb on the reads, yielding one entry per CDR3 protein. The table shows about 450,000 distinct CDR3 sequences, with about 33% occurring only once. Sample: PBMCs. The V gene is TRBV29-1, the J gene TRBJ1-1; 7 bases fit TRBD1. The receptor was derived from a human donor in good health (CMV status not recorded). Some clones in this sample may be carry-over from other donors' samples. The CDR3 bases are TGCAGCGTTGGTCGTCGGGACAGTAGGAACACTGAAGCTTTCTTT. Translation gives CSVGRRDSRNTEAFF.